Presented here are 13 T cell receptor beta chains from one specimen sequenced in a study of T cell responses to AZD1222 COVID-19 vaccine. Some clones are missing from TCRdb's copy, which holds only in-frame ones; the method was immunoSEQ multiplex PCR. Seen here are 100,000 or so clones, 70% to 90% observed once, and the top ten hold 4.5% to 6%. This sample comprised peripheral blood, obtained on day 0 of AZD1222 vaccination. The receptors originated from an adult in good health.

The chain combines TRBV7-8 with TRBJ2-3, with 14 bases matching TRBD2. J was trimmed by 4 bases and V by 1 base; bases with no gene match: 7. This CDR3 is 18 amino acids long. Germline values: CDR1 SGHVS, CDR2 FQNEAQ. CDR3: CASSLGGLAGVKADTQYF. As DNA, the CDR3 is TGTGCCAGCAGCTTAGGGGGACTAGCGGGAGTGAAGGCAGATACGCAGTATTTT.

The CDR3 sequence is CASSLEGETQYF. CDR3 DNA sequence: TGTGCCAGCAGCTTAGAGGGGGAGACCCAGTACTTC. This chain links TRBV11-3 with TRBJ2-5; D is ambiguous. Germline lookup yields CDR1 SGHNT and CDR2 YENEEA. V was shortened by 0 bases and J by 5 bases, with 4 bases between the two germline ends. The CDR3 length is 12 residues.

This clone was observed once. The CDR3 DNA follows: TGTGCCAGCAGTTCCCAGGGGTTCCCCTCCTACGAGCAGTACTTC. Its protein product is CASSSQGFPSYEQYF. The chain couples TRBV6-5 to TRBJ2-7, with a weak D call TRBD1 (6 bases). CDR1 MNHEY and CDR2 SVGAGI come from the germline V gene. There are 15 residues in the CDR3. V shed 4 bases and J shed 0 bases, with 13 bases lying between them.

The rearrangement joins TRBV7-2 to TRBJ2-7; a weak D match, TRBD1 (6 bases). CDR3 size: 13 residues. Germline-derived CDR1 and CDR2 are SGHTA and FQGNSA. Deletions cut 7 bases from V and 4 bases from J, with 14 bases between. The CDR3 DNA follows: TGTGCCAGCACAACTGACAGGAGGTACGAGCAGTACTTC. It encodes CASTTDRRYEQYF. The full variable domain, completed using reference TRBV7-2 and TRBJ2-7, is GAGVSQSPSNKVTEKGKDVELRCDPISGHTALYWYRQSLGQGLEFLIYFQGNSAPDKSGLPSDRFSAERTGGSVSTLTIQRTQQEDSAVYLCASTTDRRYEQYFGPGTRLTVT.

This rearrangement joins TRBV7-8 to TRBJ1-2; TRBD1 might be the D (5 bases). Trimming cost V 5 bases and J 3 bases, with 22 bases left between them. This CDR3 has 17 amino acids. Germline V gives CDR1 SGHVS, CDR2 FQNEAQ. The CDR3 nucleotides read TGTGCCAGCAGCCCAGTTGACAGCCGGGGCGTAGACTATGGCTACACCTTC. It encodes CASSPVDSRGVDYGYTF.

The chain couples TRBV7-2 to TRBJ1-6; TRBD1 agrees at 7 bases. Germline V gene sequence: CDR1 SGHTA, CDR2 FQGNSA. The CDR3 spans 15 residues. The V and J ends lost 2 bases and 7 bases, in that order; junction bases with no gene match: 5. The CDR3 reads CASSLRQGDNSPLHF. The CDR3 DNA follows: TGTGCCAGCAGCTTACGACAGGGTGACAATTCACCCCTCCACTTT.

There are a few counts of this clone. CDR3 DNA sequence: TGTGCCAGCAGTACGTGGGGGGCTGTGTACTTC. It is translated as CASSTWGAVYF. The chain carries TRBV12-3 or TRBV12-4 and TRBJ2-5; D possibly uses TRBD1 or TRBD2 (6 bases each). V was clipped by 5 bases and J by 13 bases, with 14 bases between them. The CDR3 covers 11 residues.

The chain couples TRBV7-8 to TRBJ2-1; maybe TRBD1 (6 bases). The germline CDR1 and CDR2 sequences are SGHVS and FQNEAQ. Trimming took 8 bases from V and 6 from J, leaving 8 bases between them. The CDR3 has 11 amino acids. CDR3 loop: CASDRRNEQFF. CDR3 DNA sequence: TGTGCCAGCGACAGGCGCAATGAGCAGTTCTTC.

This clone has only one observation. This rearrangement joins TRBV5-4 to TRBJ1-3; unclear D gene. V was shortened by 0 bases and J by 1 base, with 5 bases between the two germline ends. The CDR3 is 14 amino acids. CDR1 is SGHNT, CDR2 YYREEE, per germline (reference sequence). The CDR3 DNA reads TGTGCCAGCAGCTTGGAAGGGTCTGGAAACACCATATATTTT. Its translation: CASSLEGSGNTIYF.

The gene calls are TRBV7-2 and TRBJ2-1; TRBD2 matches 10 bases. J gave up 2 bases and V 5 bases, and 12 bases lay outside the gene matches. Germline V gene sequence: CDR1 SGHTA, CDR2 FQGNSA. This CDR3 is 18 amino acids long. CDR3 DNA: TGTGCCAGCAGCGGAACAACAGGCAGCGGGAGGGCCTACAATGAGCAGTTCTTC. Residues: CASSGTTGSGRAYNEQFF.

The genes are TRBV5-1 and TRBJ1-2, with a possible D match to TRBD1 (5 bases). Germline assignment: CDR1 SGHRS and CDR2 YFSETQ. This CDR3 spans 15 amino acids. V gave up 0 bases and J gave up 8 bases, with 17 bases separating them. The CDR3: CASSLGRTQGGGYTF. The CDR3 DNA sequence: TGCGCCAGCAGCTTGGGTCGGACCCAGGGTGGCGGCTACACCTTC.

The chain carries TRBV2 and TRBJ1-1; D is ambiguous. Germline CDR1 is SNHLY and CDR2 is FYNNEI. Trimming took 6 bases from V and 4 from J, leaving 9 bases between them. CDR3 length: 12 residues. The CDR3 nucleotides are TGTGCCAGCAGCCTCTGGGTCACTGAAGCTTTCTTT. Translated, it gives CASSLWVTEAFF.

J is TRBJ2-1 and V is TRBV6-2 or TRBV6-3; 8 nucleotides agree with TRBD2. Looked up from germline, CDR1 is MNHEY and CDR2 is SVGEGT. Trimming cost V 5 bases and J 1 base; bases outside gene matches: 1. The CDR3 has 14 residues. The CDR3 DNA reads TGTGCCAGCAGTACTAGCGGTTCCTACAATGAGCAGTTCTTC. Residues: CASSTSGSYNEQFF.